Detailed here is one T cell receptor beta chain. Data came from immunoSEQ multiplex PCR; TCRdb stores just in-frame clones and leaves some out. This sample has tens of thousands of clones, with roughly 93% found just once. This sample was taken from a study of T cells in tuberculosis. The germline V and J ends were trimmed by 6 bases and 1 base, with 6 bases remaining between them. The CDR3 consists of 12 residues. Germline assignment: CDR1 MNHNY and CDR2 SVGAGI (reference sequence). Sorting used thawed, overnight-rested PBMC stained with anti-CD3, a viability dye and GMM-loaded CD1B tetramer. CD1B tetramers were loaded with Rhodococcus equi-derived C32 glucose monomycolate. PBMC for tetramer sorting were first depleted of CD14-expressing monocytes. Each donor contributed 95,000 to 100,000 sorted tetramer-negative cells. Study conclusions and caveats: Low-affinity CD1B-GMM tetramer-binding T cells may have been missed.

Sequenced material: CD1b-GMM tetramer-negative cells sorted from PBMCs. The J gene is TRBJ1-2, the V gene TRBV6-6; D possibly corresponds to TRBD1 (5 bases). The origin of this receptor is an adult woman with latent tuberculosis. CDR3 loop: CASSDSNYGYTF. In nucleotides, the CDR3 is TGTGCCAGCAGCGACAGTAACTATGGCTACACCTTC.